This T cell receptor beta chain is drawn from a study of blood T cell repertoires in COVID-19. At the level of the study: Researchers got acute and convalescent COVID-19 samples from the United States, Italy and Spain. The cDNA or gDNA used as material had been derived from T cells, B-cell-depleted T cells, or PBMCs.

Germline CDR1 and CDR2: SEHNR and FQNEAQ (reference sequence). Trimming took 7 bases from V and 2 from J, leaving 18 bases between them. This CDR3 spans 15 amino acids. Per the original data handling: By means of reference gene primer amplification, nucleated cell counts were estimated. Profiling relied on immunoSEQ multiplex PCR, and the TCRdb table lists in-frame clones only, not all of them. That table is the source of V, J and clone size, and D and trimming were worked out from the DNA. The sample has tens of thousands of clones; 75% to 90% are singletons. Material: peripheral blood. This chain joins TRBV7-9 and TRBJ2-7, with D unclear. The receptor was derived from a human donor with active COVID-19. The donor label of this sample is uncertain. The CDR3 region is CASTPRQDSAYEQYF. As DNA, the CDR3 is TGTGCCAGCACTCCTCGGCAGGATTCAGCCTACGAGCAGTACTTC.